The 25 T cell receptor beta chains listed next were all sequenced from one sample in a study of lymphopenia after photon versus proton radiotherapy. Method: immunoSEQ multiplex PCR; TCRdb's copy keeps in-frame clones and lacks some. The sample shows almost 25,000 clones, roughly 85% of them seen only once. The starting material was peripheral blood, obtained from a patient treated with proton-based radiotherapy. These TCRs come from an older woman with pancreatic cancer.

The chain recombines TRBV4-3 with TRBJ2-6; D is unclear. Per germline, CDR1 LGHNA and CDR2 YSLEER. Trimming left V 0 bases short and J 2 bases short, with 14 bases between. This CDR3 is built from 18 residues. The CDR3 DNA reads TGCGCCAGCAGCCAAGATCGTGTTGTGGGAACTGGGGCCAACGTCCTGACTTTC. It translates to CASSQDRVVGTGANVLTF.

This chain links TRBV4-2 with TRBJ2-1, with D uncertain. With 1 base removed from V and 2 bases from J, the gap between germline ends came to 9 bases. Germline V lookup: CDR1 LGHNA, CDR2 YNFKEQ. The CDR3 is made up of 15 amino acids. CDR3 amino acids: CASSQATFTYNEQFF. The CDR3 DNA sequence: TGTGCCAGCAGCCAAGCGACGTTTACCTACAATGAGCAGTTCTTC.

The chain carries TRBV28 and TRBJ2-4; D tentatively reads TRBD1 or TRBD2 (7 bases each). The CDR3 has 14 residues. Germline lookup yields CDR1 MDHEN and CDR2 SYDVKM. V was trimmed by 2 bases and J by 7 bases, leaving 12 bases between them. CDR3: CASSLAQGGNIQYF. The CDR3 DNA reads TGTGCCAGCAGTTTAGCGCAGGGGGGGAACATTCAGTACTTC.

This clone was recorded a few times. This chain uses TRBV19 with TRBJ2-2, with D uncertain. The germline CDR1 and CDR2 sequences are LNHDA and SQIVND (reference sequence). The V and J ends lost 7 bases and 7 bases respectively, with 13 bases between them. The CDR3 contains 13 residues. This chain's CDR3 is CASISSAIGELFF. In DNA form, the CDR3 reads TGTGCCAGTATAAGCAGTGCCATCGGGGAGCTGTTTTTT.

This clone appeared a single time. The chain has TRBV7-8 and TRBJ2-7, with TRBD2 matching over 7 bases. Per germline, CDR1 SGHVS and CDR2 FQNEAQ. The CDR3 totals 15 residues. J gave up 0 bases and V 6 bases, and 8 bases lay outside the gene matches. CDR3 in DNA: TGTGCCAGCAGGAACTTAGCGGGCAGCTCCTACGAGCAGTACTTC. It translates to CASRNLAGSSYEQYF.

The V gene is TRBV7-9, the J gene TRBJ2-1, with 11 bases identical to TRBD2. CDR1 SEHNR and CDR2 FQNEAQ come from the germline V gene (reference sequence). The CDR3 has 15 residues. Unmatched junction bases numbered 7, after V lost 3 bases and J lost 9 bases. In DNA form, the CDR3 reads TGTGCCAGCAGCTTGGCCCTAGCGGGAGGAGGTGAGCAGTTCTTC. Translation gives CASSLALAGGGEQFF.

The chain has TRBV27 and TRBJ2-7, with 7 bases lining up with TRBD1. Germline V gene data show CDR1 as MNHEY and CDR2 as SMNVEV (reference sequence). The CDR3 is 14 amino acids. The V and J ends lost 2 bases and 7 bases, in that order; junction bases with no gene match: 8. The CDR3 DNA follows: TGTGCCAGCAGTTTAATGGGACGGACAGGTGAGCAGTACTTC. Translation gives CASSLMGRTGEQYF.

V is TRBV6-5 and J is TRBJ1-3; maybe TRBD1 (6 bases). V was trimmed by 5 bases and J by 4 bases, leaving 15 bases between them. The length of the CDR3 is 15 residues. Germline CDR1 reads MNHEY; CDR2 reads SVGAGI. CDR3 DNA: TGTGCCAGCAGTCAAACCCAGGGGTCAGGAAACACCATATATTTT. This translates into CASSQTQGSGNTIYF.

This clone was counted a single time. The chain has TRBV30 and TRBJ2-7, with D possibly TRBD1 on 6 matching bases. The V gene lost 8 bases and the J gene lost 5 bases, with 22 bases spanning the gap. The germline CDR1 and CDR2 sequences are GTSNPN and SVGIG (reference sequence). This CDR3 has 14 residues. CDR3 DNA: TGTGCCGGTACCCTCCAGGGGAGCTTTAACGAGCAGTACTTC. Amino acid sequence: CAGTLQGSFNEQYF.

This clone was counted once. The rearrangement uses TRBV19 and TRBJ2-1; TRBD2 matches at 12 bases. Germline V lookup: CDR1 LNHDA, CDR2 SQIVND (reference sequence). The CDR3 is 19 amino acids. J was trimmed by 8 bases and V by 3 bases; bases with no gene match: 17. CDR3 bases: TGTGCCAGTAGTATGGCCCCACTAGCGGGAGGTACGGAGGGTGATGAGCAGTTCTTC. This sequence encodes CASSMAPLAGGTEGDEQFF. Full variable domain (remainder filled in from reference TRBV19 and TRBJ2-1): DGGITQSPKYLFRKEGQNVTLSCEQNLNHDAMYWYRQDPGQGLRLIYYSQIVNDFQKGDIAEGYSVSREKKESFPLTVTSAQKNPTAFYLCASSMAPLAGGTEGDEQFFGPGTRLTVL.

For the CDR3, the DNA is TGTGCCAGCAAAAACCCAGGTCCGTACGAGCAGTACTTC. This sequence encodes CASKNPGPYEQYF. This rearrangement joins TRBV28 to TRBJ2-7; D not resolved. This CDR3 is built from 13 residues. Between the trimmed V and J ends, which lost 7 bases and 4 bases, there was a span of 14 bases. Germline assignment: CDR1 MDHEN and CDR2 SYDVKM.

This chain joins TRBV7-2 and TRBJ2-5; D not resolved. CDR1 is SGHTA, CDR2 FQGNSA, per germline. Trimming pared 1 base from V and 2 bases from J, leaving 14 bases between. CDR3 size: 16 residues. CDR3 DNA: TGTGCCAGCAGCTTAGATCGTCCGAGGCCACAAGAGACCCAGTACTTC. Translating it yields CASSLDRPRPQETQYF.

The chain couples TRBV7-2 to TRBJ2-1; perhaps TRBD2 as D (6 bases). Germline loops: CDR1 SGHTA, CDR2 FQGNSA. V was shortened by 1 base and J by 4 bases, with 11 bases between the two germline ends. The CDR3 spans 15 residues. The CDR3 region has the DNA TGTGCCAGCAGCTTAGGGGTCGGAGGGTACAATGAGCAGTTCTTC. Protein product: CASSLGVGGYNEQFF.

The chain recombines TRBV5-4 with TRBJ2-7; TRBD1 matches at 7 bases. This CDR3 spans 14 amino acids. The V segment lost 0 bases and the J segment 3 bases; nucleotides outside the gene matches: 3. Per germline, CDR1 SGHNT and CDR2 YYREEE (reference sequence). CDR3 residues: CASSLGRQGYEQYF. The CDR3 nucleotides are TGTGCCAGCAGCTTGGGAAGACAGGGCTACGAGCAGTACTTC.

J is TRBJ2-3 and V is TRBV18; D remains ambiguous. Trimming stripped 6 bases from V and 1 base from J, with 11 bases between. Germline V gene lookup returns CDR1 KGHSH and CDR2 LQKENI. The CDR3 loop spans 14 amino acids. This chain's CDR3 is CASSQPGRTDTQYF. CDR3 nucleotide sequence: TGTGCCAGCTCCCAACCGGGTCGCACAGATACGCAGTATTTT.

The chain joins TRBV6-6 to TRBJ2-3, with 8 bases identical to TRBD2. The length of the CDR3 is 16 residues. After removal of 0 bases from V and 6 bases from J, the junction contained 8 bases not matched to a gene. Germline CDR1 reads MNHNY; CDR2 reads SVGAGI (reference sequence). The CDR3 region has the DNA TGTGCCAGCAGTTACTCGTTTAGCGGGGCGGGTGATACGCAGTATTTT. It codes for CASSYSFSGAGDTQYF.

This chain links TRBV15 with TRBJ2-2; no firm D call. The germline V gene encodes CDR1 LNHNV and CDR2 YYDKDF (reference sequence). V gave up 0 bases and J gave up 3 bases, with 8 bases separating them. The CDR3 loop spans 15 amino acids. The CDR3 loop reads CATSRDNTDTGELFF. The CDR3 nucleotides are TGTGCCACCAGCAGAGATAATACGGACACCGGGGAGCTGTTTTTT.

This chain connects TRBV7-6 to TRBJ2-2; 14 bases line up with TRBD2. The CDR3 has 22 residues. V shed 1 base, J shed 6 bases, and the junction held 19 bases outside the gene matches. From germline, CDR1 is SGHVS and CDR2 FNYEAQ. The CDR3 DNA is TGTGCCAGCAGCTTAGTGGCAGGAACGACTAGCGGGAGGGCCGGGGCATCCGGGGAGCTGTTTTTT. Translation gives CASSLVAGTTSGRAGASGELFF. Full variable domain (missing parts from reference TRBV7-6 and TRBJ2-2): GAGVSQSPRYKVTKRGQDVALRCDPISGHVSLYWYRQALGQGPEFLTYFNYEAQQDKSGLPNDRFSAERPEGSISTLTIQRTEQRDSAMYRCASSLVAGTTSGRAGASGELFFGEGSRLTVL.

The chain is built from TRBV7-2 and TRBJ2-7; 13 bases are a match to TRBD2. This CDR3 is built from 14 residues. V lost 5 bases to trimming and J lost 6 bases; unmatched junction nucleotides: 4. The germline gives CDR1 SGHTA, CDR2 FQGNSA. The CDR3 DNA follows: TGTGCCAGCAGCGAACTAGCGGGAGGGAGCGAGCAGTACTTC. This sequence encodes CASSELAGGSEQYF.

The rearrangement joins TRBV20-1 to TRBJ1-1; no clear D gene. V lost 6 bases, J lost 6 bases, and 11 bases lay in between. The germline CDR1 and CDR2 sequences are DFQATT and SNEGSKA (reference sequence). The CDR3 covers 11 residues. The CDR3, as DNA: TGCAGTGCCGCCACGATGTCTGAAGCTTTCTTT. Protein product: CSAATMSEAFF.

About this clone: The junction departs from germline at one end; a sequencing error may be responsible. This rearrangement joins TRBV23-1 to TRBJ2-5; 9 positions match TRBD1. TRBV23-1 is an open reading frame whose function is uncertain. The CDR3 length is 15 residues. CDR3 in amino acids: CASCQGQGLQETQYF. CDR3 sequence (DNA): TGCGCCAGCTGTCAGGGACAGGGCCTACAAGAGACCCAGTACTTC.

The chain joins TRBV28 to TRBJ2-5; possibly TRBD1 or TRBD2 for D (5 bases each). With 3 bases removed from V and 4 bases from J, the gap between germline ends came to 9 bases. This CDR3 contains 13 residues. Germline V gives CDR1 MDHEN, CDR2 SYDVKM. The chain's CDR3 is CASSLPGGETQYF. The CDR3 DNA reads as TGTGCCAGCAGTTTGCCTGGGGGAGAGACCCAGTACTTC.

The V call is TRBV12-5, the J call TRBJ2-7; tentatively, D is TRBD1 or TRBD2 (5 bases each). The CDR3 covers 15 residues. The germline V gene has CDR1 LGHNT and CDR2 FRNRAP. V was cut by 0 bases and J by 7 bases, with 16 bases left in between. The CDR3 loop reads CASGLVNRGAREQYF. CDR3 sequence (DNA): TGTGCTAGTGGTTTGGTAAATAGGGGAGCTCGTGAGCAGTACTTC.

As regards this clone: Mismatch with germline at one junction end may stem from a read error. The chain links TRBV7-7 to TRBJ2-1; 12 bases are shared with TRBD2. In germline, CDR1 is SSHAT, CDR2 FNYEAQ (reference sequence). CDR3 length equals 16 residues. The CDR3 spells CASSYGLAGTSNEQFF. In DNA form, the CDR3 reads TGTGCTAGCAGCTACGGACTAGCGGGAACCTCCAATGAGCAGTTCTTC.

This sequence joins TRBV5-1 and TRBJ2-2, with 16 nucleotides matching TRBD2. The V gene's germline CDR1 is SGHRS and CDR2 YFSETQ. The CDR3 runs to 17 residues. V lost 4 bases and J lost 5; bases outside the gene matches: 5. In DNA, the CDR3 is TGCGCCAGCAGCGGGGGACTAGCGGGAGGGCGGACCGGGGAGCTGTTTTTT. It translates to CASSGGLAGGRTGELFF.